What follows are 16 T cell receptor beta chains derived from one specimen sequenced in a study of PD-L1 blockade in urothelial cancer. The method was immunoSEQ multiplex PCR; TCRdb's version includes in-frame clones alone and lacks a portion of them. This sample yields around 41,000 clones, of which around nine tenths are seen a single time; around 14% belongs to the top ten. The material was PBMCs, obtained around atezolizumab (anti-PD-L1) treatment. The receptors were gathered from a woman aged 55-70 years with urothelial cancer.

The chain couples TRBV7-9 to TRBJ2-1, with D possibly being TRBD2 (6 bases). The germline CDR1 and CDR2 sequences are SEHNR and FQNEAQ (reference sequence). V gave up 4 bases and J gave up 0 bases, with 13 bases separating them. The CDR3 loop spans 16 amino acids. Here the CDR3 reads CASSSPLGSSYNEQFF. The CDR3 DNA sequence: TGTGCCAGCAGCTCCCCCCTCGGGAGCTCCTACAATGAGCAGTTCTTC. Drawing the rest from reference TRBV7-9 and TRBJ2-1, the complete variable domain is DTGVSQNPRHKITKRGQNVTFRCDPISEHNRLYWYRQTLGQGPEFLTYFQNEAQLEKSRLLSDRFSAERPKGSFSTLEIQRTEQGDSAMYLCASSSPLGSSYNEQFFGPGTRLTVL.

On this clone: This sample also contains other DNA sequences that code for the same CDR3. The gene calls are TRBV6-4 and TRBJ2-2; 9 bases fit TRBD1. This CDR3 contains 14 residues. Germline CDR1 reads MRHNA; CDR2 reads SNTAGT. J lost 5 bases, V lost 6 bases, and 4 bases had no gene match. The CDR3 nucleotides read TGTGCCAGCAGGGGACAGGGACCTACCGGGGAGCTGTTTTTT. Its translation is CASRGQGPTGELFF.

CDR3 nucleotides: TGTGCCACCAGCAGTCCCCAGGGGTATAGCAATCAGCCCCAGCATTTT. Amino acid sequence: CATSSPQGYSNQPQHF. V gene TRBV15 combines with J gene TRBJ1-5; tentative D call: TRBD1 (6 bases). CDR3 length: 16 residues. Trimming removed 3 bases at V and 0 bases at J, with 12 bases between. Germline lookup yields CDR1 LNHNV and CDR2 YYDKDF (reference sequence).

This clone was seen only once. This rearrangement joins TRBV28 to TRBJ1-4; D remains unclear. The V gene lost 6 bases and the J gene lost 0 bases, with 11 bases spanning the gap. CDR3 length: 15 residues. CDR1 is MDHEN, CDR2 SYDVKM, per germline. The CDR3 DNA sequence: TGTGCCAGCAGAGAGACAAGTGCAACTAATGAAAAACTGTTTTTT. It yields the protein CASRETSATNEKLFF.

The chain couples TRBV7-9 to TRBJ2-2, with D unclear. This CDR3 is built from 14 residues. V gave up 6 bases and J gave up 1 base, with 9 bases separating them. Germline loops: CDR1 SEHNR, CDR2 FQNEAQ (reference sequence). The CDR3 protein is CASRPPGNTGELFF. The CDR3 DNA follows: TGTGCCAGCAGACCCCCAGGGAACACCGGGGAGCTGTTTTTT.

J is TRBJ1-5 and V is TRBV6-5; D not certain. Trimming stripped 7 bases from V and 5 bases from J, with 12 bases between. The germline V gene has CDR1 MNHEY and CDR2 SVGAGI. This CDR3 has 13 residues. The CDR3 DNA reads TGTGCCAGCAAGCGGGATTCGCATCAGCCCCAGCATTTT. It translates to CASKRDSHQPQHF.

V is TRBV23-1 and J is TRBJ1-2; D not certain. TRBV23-1 belongs to the ORF category, with a function that is uncertain. CDR3 length: 12 residues. The V end was cut by 0 bases, the J end by 10 bases, with 9 bases between. CDR3 DNA: TGCGCCAGCAGTCAATCTGCCGGAGACTACACCTTC. Encoded protein: CASSQSAGDYTF.

The chain links TRBV20-1 to TRBJ2-5, with D hard to call. V was shortened by 3 bases and J by 5 bases, with 7 bases between the two germline ends. The CDR3 contains 11 residues. Germline-derived CDR1 and CDR2 are DFQATT and SNEGSKA (reference sequence). The CDR3 bases are TGCAGTGCTAGTAGATTGGAGACCCAGTACTTC. Translating it yields CSASRLETQYF.

This sequence joins TRBV7-9 and TRBJ2-7, with a possible D match to TRBD2 (7 bases). Germline-derived CDR1 and CDR2 are SEHNR and FQNEAQ (reference sequence). CDR3 length: 14 residues. Trimming stripped 1 base from V and 5 bases from J, with 12 bases between. The CDR3 nucleotides read TGTGCCAGCAGCTTAGTAGGGGGGGCCCACGAGCAGTACTTC. This sequence encodes CASSLVGGAHEQYF.

This sequence joins TRBV7-2 and TRBJ1-1; 11 nucleotides align to TRBD1. The CDR3 is made up of 16 amino acids. CDR1 and CDR2 (germline): SGHTA, FQGNSA. Trimming cost V 2 bases and J 7 bases; bases outside gene matches: 9. CDR3 region: CASSLLSGQGAIEAFF. In nucleotides, the CDR3 is TGTGCCAGCAGCTTACTATCCGGACAGGGGGCGATTGAAGCTTTCTTT.

The chain links TRBV4-1 to TRBJ2-7; D is possibly TRBD2 (7 bases). CDR3 size: 16 residues. Looked up from germline, CDR1 is MGHRA and CDR2 is YSYEKL. Trimming removed 1 base from V and 2 bases from J, with 15 bases in between. For the CDR3, the DNA is TGCGCCAGCAGCCAAGGCCCGGGGGGCTTTCCCTACGAGCAGTACTTC. Its translation: CASSQGPGGFPYEQYF.

This chain joins TRBV10-3 and TRBJ2-7; 9 bases are a match to TRBD1. Germline V gene lookup returns CDR1 ENHRY and CDR2 SYGVKD. The CDR3 consists of 15 residues. With 2 bases clipped from V and 0 bases from J, the junction kept 2 bases outside the gene matches. The CDR3 region has the DNA TGTGCCATCAGTGAGGGGACAGGGAGCTCCTACGAGCAGTACTTC. Residues: CAISEGTGSSYEQYF.

The V gene is TRBV5-1, the J gene TRBJ1-1; 7 bases are a match to TRBD1. This CDR3 contains 15 residues. CDR1 and CDR2 from the germline V gene are SGHRS and YFSETQ. Trimming cost V 1 base and J 2 bases; bases outside gene matches: 5. CDR3 sequence: CASSLSQGTNTEAFF. In DNA form, the CDR3 reads TGCGCCAGCAGCTTGTCACAGGGGACAAACACTGAAGCTTTCTTT.

V gene TRBV9 combines with J gene TRBJ2-4, with TRBD2 as a possible D gene (6 bases). V was shortened by 0 bases and J by 1 base, with 11 bases between the two germline ends. Germline loops: CDR1 SGDLS, CDR2 YYNGEE. The CDR3 consists of 16 residues. For the CDR3, the DNA is TGTGCCAGCAGCGTAGGAGGAGGGAGTGCCAAAAACATTCAGTACTTC. This codes for CASSVGGGSAKNIQYF.

V is TRBV29-1 and J is TRBJ2-7, with D uncertain. Germline V gives CDR1 SQVTM, CDR2 ANQGSEA. Trimming pared 4 bases from V and 6 bases from J, leaving 7 bases between. The CDR3 is 10 amino acids. CDR3 coding DNA: TGCAGCGTTGGGCTTGGCGAGCAGTACTTC. Translation: CSVGLGEQYF.

This clone appeared once. The chain uses TRBV28 and TRBJ2-7; 7 positions agree with TRBD2. Trimming took 6 bases from V and 2 from J; bases not matched to a gene: 10. CDR3 size: 15 residues. The germline gives CDR1 MDHEN, CDR2 SYDVKM. The CDR3 protein is CASRDSAGRAYEQYF. CDR3 nucleotide sequence: TGTGCCAGCAGGGATTCCGCAGGGAGGGCCTACGAGCAGTACTTC.